The T cell receptor (beta chain) under discussion was sequenced for a study of T cell repertoires in cytomegalovirus infection. The CDR3 totals 16 residues. V was pared by 0 bases and J by 0 bases, with 10 bases between. Germline assignment: CDR1 SGDLS and CDR2 YYNGEE. TCRdb re-called the reads through MiXCR, storing one row per CDR3 protein. The data show 510,000 or so distinct CDR3 sequences, approximately 26% seen once. This TCR was sampled from a human donor in good health (CMV status not recorded). Some clones in this sample may be carry-over from other donors' samples. V gene TRBV9 combines with J gene TRBJ2-1; D is ambiguous. The source material was PBMCs. The CDR3 loop reads CASSVAGSSSYNEQFF. In nucleotides, the CDR3 is TGTGCCAGCAGCGTAGCCGGGTCTAGCTCCTACAATGAGCAGTTCTTC.